Listed below are T cell receptor beta chains from one sample, sequenced in a study of blood T cells in healthy people across ages. Via MiXCR, TCRdb re-called the 5' RACE reads, giving one row per CDR3 protein. This sample has 1.5 million to 2 million distinct CDR3 sequences; about two fifths occur once, and the top ten carry 20% to 25%. Source material: blood. These receptors were obtained from a human donor in good health. CDR3s include the opening cysteine and the closing phenylalanine or tryptophan. The D gene is left open where the match is weak. Size is omitted from some rows. Given values are once, few, many or a class for expanded clones.

size	V	D	J	CDR3	DNA
.	TRBV13	TRBD1	TRBJ1-2	CASSQTGGLGYTF	TGTGCCAGCAGTCAGACAGGGGGCCTTGGCTACACCTTC
few	TRBV28	TRBD2	TRBJ2-3	CASSRLAGGVLSYTQYF	TGTGCCAGCAGTCGGCTAGCGGGGGGGGTGCTAAGTTATACGCAGTATTTT
few	TRBV21-1	.	TRBJ2-5	CASSKEGTDVIGQYF	TGTGCCAGCAGCAAAGAGGGGACAGACGTCATCGGGCAGTACTTC
.	TRBV29-1	.	TRBJ2-2	CSVRTDRSGELFF	TGCAGCGTTCGTACCGACAGGTCCGGGGAGCTGTTTTTT
.	TRBV5-1	TRBD1	TRBJ1-1	CASSSIGQVSFGTEAFF	TGCGCCAGCAGCTCGATAGGACAGGTCTCTTTTGGGACTGAAGCTTTCTTT
.	TRBV29-1	TRBD1	TRBJ2-5	CSVQSSGGKTQYF	TGCAGCGTGCAGTCATCAGGGGGAAAGACCCAGTACTTC
few	TRBV12-3/TRBV12-4	.	TRBJ1-2	CASSFTGTDGYTF	TGTGCCAGCAGTTTTACAGGGACGGATGGCTACACCTTC
few	TRBV20-1	TRBD2	TRBJ2-5	CSARGSLAGGETQYF	TGCAGTGCTAGAGGTTCACTAGCGGGGGGAGAGACCCAGTACTTC
few	TRBV20-1	TRBD1	TRBJ2-3	CSAERGQVTDTQYF	TGCAGTGCCGAAAGGGGACAGGTCACAGATACGCAGTATTTT
.	TRBV18	.	TRBJ1-1	CASSPPQPTQNTEAFF	TGTGCCAGCTCACCACCCCAGCCAACCCAGAACACTGAAGCTTTCTTT
.	TRBV25-1	TRBD1	TRBJ2-7	CASSEYPGQGYEQYF	TGTGCCAGCAGTGAATACCCAGGACAGGGCTACGAGCAGTACTTC
.	TRBV12-3/TRBV12-4	.	TRBJ1-2	CASSPALNYGYTF	TGTGCCAGCAGCCCTGCCCTAAACTATGGCTACACCTTC
few	TRBV7-8	.	TRBJ2-7	CASSLTRDYEQYF	TGTGCCAGCAGCTTGACCAGGGACTACGAGCAGTACTTC
.	TRBV7-9	.	TRBJ1-2	CASSRDGTDYGYTF	TGTGCCAGCAGCCGCGACGGGACTGACTATGGCTACACCTTC
few	TRBV7-2	.	TRBJ1-1	CASSPTGAKAFF	TGTGCCAGCAGCCCTACGGGCGCAAAAGCTTTCTTT
.	TRBV5-1	.	TRBJ2-6	CASSQQGLGANVLTF	TGCGCCAGCAGCCAACAGGGCCTTGGGGCCAACGTCCTGACTTTC
.	TRBV7-2	.	TRBJ2-2	CASSRRGVRGNTGELFF	TGTGCCAGCAGCCGAAGGGGAGTCAGAGGAAACACCGGGGAGCTGTTTTTT
many	TRBV29-1	TRBD2	TRBJ2-1	CSVEGASGVYNEQFF	TGCAGCGTTGAAGGGGCTAGCGGGGTATACAATGAGCAGTTCTTC
.	TRBV2	.	TRBJ2-7	CASKRGVEQYF	TGTGCCAGCAAGCGAGGAGTCGAGCAGTACTTC
many	TRBV2	TRBD1	TRBJ2-7	CASTPQGAVKEQYF	TGTGCCAGCACTCCCCAGGGGGCGGTTAAAGAGCAGTACTTC
.	TRBV7-8	TRBD1	TRBJ1-5	CASRSTGDNQPQHF	TGTGCCAGCAGAAGTACAGGGGACAATCAGCCCCAGCATTTT
.	TRBV6-5	.	TRBJ2-7	CASSYGMSTGLGYEQYF	TGTGCCAGCAGTTATGGTATGAGTACAGGTTTGGGCTACGAGCAGTACTTC
.	TRBV7-2	.	TRBJ2-1	CASSSVVVIYNEQFF	TGTGCCAGCAGCTCAGTGGTAGTCATCTACAATGAGCAGTTCTTC
.	TRBV7-3	.	TRBJ1-2	CASSSQQRANYGYTF	TGTGCCAGCAGCTCCCAACAGAGGGCTAACTATGGCTACACCTTC
many	TRBV20-1	TRBD1	TRBJ1-6	CSARDREYSPLHF	TGCAGTGCCAGGGACAGGGAATACTCACCCCTCCACTTT
.	TRBV2	.	TRBJ2-5	CASSELGGQGIGETQYF	TGTGCCAGCAGTGAACTAGGTGGCCAGGGAATTGGGGAGACCCAGTACTTC
.	TRBV24-1	TRBD2	TRBJ2-3	CATSEVAGTSADTQYF	TGTGCCACCAGTGAGGTAGCGGGGACCTCTGCAGATACGCAGTATTTT
.	TRBV27	.	TRBJ1-1	CACSIRGDTEAFF	TGTGCCTGCAGTATCCGGGGGGACACTGAAGCTTTCTTT
.	TRBV2	TRBD1	TRBJ1-2	CASRGQVHRWCTF	TGTGCCAGCAGAGGACAGGTCCACCGGTGGTGCACCTTC
.	TRBV20-1	.	TRBJ1-5	CSASEGVYSNQPQHF	TGCAGTGCTAGTGAGGGCGTCTATAGCAATCAGCCCCAGCATTTT
.	TRBV15	.	TRBJ1-2	CATSRDLGGFRGYTF	TGTGCCACCAGCAGAGATTTAGGAGGGTTCCGTGGCTACACCTTC
.	TRBV28	.	TRBJ1-6	CASRPYDPQEVTYNSPLHF	TGTGCCAGCAGACCCTACGACCCGCAGGAAGTCACCTATAATTCACCCCTCCACTTT
.	TRBV7-9	.	TRBJ2-1	CASSARGREIYNEQFF	TGTGCCAGCAGCGCTAGAGGACGGGAGATCTACAATGAGCAGTTCTTC
.	TRBV3-1	.	TRBJ1-2	CASSRGGGAAGYTF	TGTGCCAGCAGCCGCGGAGGGGGGGCGGCCGGCTACACCTTC
few	TRBV20-1	TRBD2	TRBJ2-5	CSGYLAGAQETQYF	TGCAGTGGATACCTAGCGGGGGCCCAAGAGACCCAGTACTTC
many	TRBV7-2	TRBD2	TRBJ2-3	CASSPLAGGLNTQYF	TGTGCCAGCAGCCCCCTGGCGGGGGGGCTTAATACGCAGTATTTT
.	TRBV6-1	.	TRBJ1-5	CASSACGPQHF	TGTGCCAGCAGTGCCTGTGGTCCCCAGCATTTT
few	TRBV7-9	TRBD1	TRBJ2-7	CASSFTQGVNDEQYF	TGTGCCAGCAGCTTTACCCAGGGGGTTAACGACGAGCAGTACTTC
few	TRBV24-1	.	TRBJ1-5	CATSDPGTSNQPQHF	TGTGCCACCAGTGATCCAGGGACAAGCAATCAGCCCCAGCATTTT
.	TRBV15	.	TRBJ1-5	CATSRGGRMSNQPQHF	TGTGCCACCAGCAGAGGAGGGAGAATGAGCAATCAGCCCCAGCATTTT
.	TRBV28	TRBD2	TRBJ2-7	CASRSVAGTTYNEQYF	TGTGCCAGCAGAAGCGTAGCGGGAACGACCTACAATGAGCAGTACTTC
.	TRBV7-9	.	TRBJ1-2	CASPNRGPNYGYTF	TGTGCCAGCCCGAACAGAGGGCCTAACTATGGCTACACCTTC
.	TRBV7-2	TRBD2	TRBJ2-3	CASSPRTSGFTDTQYF	TGTGCCAGCAGCCCACGGACTAGCGGATTCACAGATACGCAGTATTTT
.	TRBV7-9	.	TRBJ2-3	CASSSDLSTDTQYF	TGTGCCAGCAGCTCGGACCTCAGCACAGATACGCAGTATTTT
.	TRBV18	.	TRBJ2-5	CASSPKVGSPQETQYF	TGTGCCAGCTCACCAAAAGTAGGTAGTCCTCAAGAGACCCAGTACTTC
.	TRBV4-3	TRBD2	TRBJ2-3	CASSQSHPLAGGPDTQYF	TGCGCCAGCAGCCAATCCCACCCCTTAGCGGGGGGGCCTGATACGCAGTATTTT
few	TRBV3-1	.	TRBJ1-6	CASSQDRPHGFVPLHF	TGTGCCAGCAGCCAAGACCGACCTCACGGGTTCGTACCCCTCCACTTT
.	TRBV6-1	.	TRBJ1-4	CASIQADGKLFF	TGTGCCAGCATTCAAGCAGACGGTAAACTGTTTTTT
.	TRBV12-3/TRBV12-4	TRBD2	TRBJ2-7	CASSGGGGEQYF	TGTGCCAGCAGTGGGGGGGGTGGCGAGCAGTACTTC
few	TRBV12-3/TRBV12-4	.	TRBJ2-4	CASIFGTPLKNIQYF	TGTGCCAGCATCTTCGGGACACCCTTGAAGAACATTCAGTACTTC
.	TRBV20-1	TRBD1	TRBJ1-6	CSAVDRVTNSPLHF	TGCAGTGCGGTTGACAGGGTGACAAATTCACCCCTCCACTTT
.	TRBV12-3/TRBV12-4	TRBD2	TRBJ2-1	CASNYPSGGGRNEQFF	TGTGCCAGCAATTATCCCTCGGGCGGGGGTAGAAATGAGCAGTTCTTC
.	TRBV29-1	.	TRBJ2-7	CSVEVSGDSSHEQYF	TGCAGCGTTGAGGTTTCAGGAGATAGCTCCCACGAGCAGTACTTC
.	TRBV7-9	.	TRBJ1-2	CASSLVPQDYGYTF	TGTGCCAGCAGCTTAGTCCCCCAGGACTATGGCTACACCTTC
few	TRBV15	.	TRBJ2-7	CATSGKGESYEQYF	TGTGCCACCAGTGGAAAGGGGGAATCCTACGAGCAGTACTTC
.	TRBV29-1	.	TRBJ2-5	CSVELDPLMTQYF	TGCAGCGTCGAACTCGACCCGTTAATGACCCAGTACTTC
.	TRBV7-2	.	TRBJ1-2	CASSCRGANYGYTF	TGTGCCAGCAGCTGTAGGGGGGCTAACTATGGCTACACCTTC